These T cell receptor beta chains were read from a single sample in a study of T cell responses to AZD1222 COVID-19 vaccine. The assay was immunoSEQ multiplex PCR, and TCRdb's table has in-frame clones only and misses some. The profile shows about 100,000 clones, about 86% of them singletons. The sequencing used peripheral blood, collected on day 0 of AZD1222 vaccination. Receptors originate from an adult in good health. CDR3s include the opening cysteine and the closing phenylalanine or tryptophan. The D gene is left open where the match is weak. Clone size is given for some rows only: seen once, a few or many times, or a class if the clone is expanded.

D: NA; J: TRBJ1-6; V: TRBV28; size: NA; CDR3: CASSFTGPQSSYNSPLHF; DNA: TGTGCCAGCAGTTTTACGGGACCCCAGAGCTCCTATAATTCACCCCTCCACTTT
D: NA; J: TRBJ2-7; V: TRBV5-1; size: once; CDR3: CASSLVGDHYEQYF; DNA: TGCGCCAGCAGCTTGGTCGGTGATCACTACGAGCAGTACTTC
D: TRBD1; J: TRBJ1-1; V: TRBV19; size: NA; CDR3: CASSIGQGTSEAFF; DNA: TGTGCCAGTAGTATAGGACAGGGAACTTCTGAAGCTTTCTTT
D: NA; J: TRBJ1-5; V: TRBV10-2; size: NA; CDR3: CASSEKDVQPQHF; DNA: TGCGCCAGCAGTGAGAAGGATGTGCAGCCCCAGCATTTT
D: NA; J: TRBJ1-4; V: TRBV7-9; size: NA; CDR3: CASSPLNRDEKLFF; DNA: TGTGCCAGCAGCCCGCTCAACAGGGATGAAAAACTGTTTTTT
D: TRBD1; J: TRBJ1-5; V: TRBV6-2/TRBV6-3; size: few; CDR3: CASSNKPGTGVGQPQHF; DNA: TGTGCCAGCAGCAACAAACCCGGGACAGGGGTAGGTCAGCCCCAGCATTTT
D: NA; J: TRBJ2-1; V: TRBV4-1; size: NA; CDR3: CASSYYKGGGYNEQFF; DNA: TGCGCCAGCAGCTACTACAAAGGGGGGGGTTACAATGAGCAGTTCTTC
D: NA; J: TRBJ1-2; V: TRBV2; size: NA; CDR3: CASSEGGLGYGYTF; DNA: TGTGCCAGCAGTGAAGGGGGGCTTGGCTATGGCTACACCTTC
D: NA; J: TRBJ1-5; V: TRBV7-2; size: NA; CDR3: CASSPRQGSSQPQHF; DNA: TGTGCCAGCAGCCCGCGGCAGGGGAGTAGTCAGCCCCAGCATTTT
D: NA; J: TRBJ2-7; V: TRBV6-5; size: NA; CDR3: CASSYRGTGTYEQYF; DNA: TGTGCCAGCAGTTACCGGGGGACGGGGACCTACGAGCAGTACTTC
D: TRBD1; J: TRBJ2-7; V: TRBV18; size: NA; CDR3: CASSPGQGYSYEQYF; DNA: TGTGCCAGCTCACCAGGACAGGGGTACTCCTACGAGCAGTACTTC
D: TRBD1; J: TRBJ1-6; V: TRBV18; size: NA; CDR3: CASSFADRGGSPLHF; DNA: TGTGCCAGCTCGTTCGCGGACAGGGGAGGTTCACCCCTCCACTTT
D: TRBD1; J: TRBJ1-1; V: TRBV7-2; size: NA; CDR3: CASRFQGDAREAFF; DNA: TGTGCCAGCAGGTTCCAGGGGGATGCGCGGGAAGCTTTCTTT
D: NA; J: TRBJ1-1; V: TRBV19; size: NA; CDR3: CASMKGTEAFF; DNA: TGTGCCAGTATGAAGGGCACTGAAGCTTTCTTT
D: NA; J: TRBJ1-4; V: TRBV19; size: NA; CDR3: CASSIDWGRNEKLFF; DNA: TGTGCCAGTAGTATAGATTGGGGCAGGAATGAAAAACTGTTTTTT
D: NA; J: TRBJ1-5; V: TRBV2; size: NA; CDR3: CASTRDGDQPQHF; DNA: TGTGCCAGCACCCGGGACGGGGATCAGCCCCAGCATTTT
D: NA; J: TRBJ1-2; V: TRBV5-4; size: NA; CDR3: CASSLGQASYGYTF; DNA: TGTGCCAGCAGCTTGGGACAGGCGTCCTATGGCTACACCTTC
D: NA; J: TRBJ2-7; V: TRBV5-8; size: NA; CDR3: CASSLSEQYF; DNA: TGTGCCAGCAGCTTGTCCGAGCAGTACTTC
D: TRBD1; J: TRBJ1-2; V: TRBV7-6; size: NA; CDR3: CASSLAAGGNYGYTF; DNA: TGTGCCAGCAGCTTAGCCGCAGGGGGCAACTATGGCTACACCTTC
D: TRBD2; J: TRBJ2-2; V: TRBV27; size: NA; CDR3: CASSPPLWTSGGASPAGELFF; DNA: TGTGCCAGCAGTCCCCCCCTCTGGACTAGCGGGGGGGCCTCTCCGGCCGGGGAGCTGTTTTTT
D: NA; J: TRBJ2-2; V: TRBV5-1; size: NA; CDR3: CASSLVQYTGELFF; DNA: TGCGCCAGCAGCTTGGTACAATACACCGGGGAGCTGTTTTTT
D: TRBD1; J: TRBJ1-1; V: TRBV29-1; size: NA; CDR3: CSVLTGQGLRSTYTEAFF; DNA: TGCAGCGTTCTAACGGGACAGGGGCTTCGTTCGACCTACACTGAAGCTTTCTTT
D: NA; J: TRBJ1-6; V: TRBV5-1; size: NA; CDR3: CASSLTVLGNSPLHF; DNA: TGCGCCAGCAGCTTGACCGTTTTGGGAAATTCACCCCTCCACTTT
D: NA; J: TRBJ2-7; V: TRBV19; size: NA; CDR3: CASSVGTGPTYEQYF; DNA: TGTGCCAGTAGTGTAGGAACAGGACCTACCTACGAGCAGTACTTC
D: NA; J: TRBJ1-3; V: TRBV27; size: NA; CDR3: CATQRTGLSGNTIYF; DNA: TGTGCCACCCAACGGACGGGACTTTCTGGAAACACCATATATTTT
D: NA; J: TRBJ1-3; V: TRBV6-5; size: NA; CDR3: CASKVQSGNTIYF; DNA: TGTGCCAGCAAGGTACAGTCTGGAAACACCATATATTTT
D: NA; J: TRBJ1-1; V: TRBV20-1; size: NA; CDR3: CSASLAGTVDTEAFF; DNA: TGCAGTGCTAGTTTGGCAGGGACGGTCGACACTGAAGCTTTCTTT
D: TRBD1; J: TRBJ1-2; V: TRBV5-5; size: NA; CDR3: CASSITGGAYGYTF; DNA: TGTGCCAGCAGCATCACAGGGGGCGCCTATGGCTACACCTTC
D: NA; J: TRBJ1-1; V: TRBV19; size: NA; CDR3: CASSDLTGTMNTEAFF; DNA: TGTGCCAGTAGCGACTTAACGGGTACTATGAACACTGAAGCTTTCTTT
D: TRBD1; J: TRBJ1-6; V: TRBV4-1; size: many; CDR3: CASSPPGTGVSPLHF; DNA: TGCGCCAGCAGCCCTCCTGGGACAGGGGTATCACCCCTCCACTTT
D: TRBD2; J: TRBJ2-5; V: TRBV7-6; size: NA; CDR3: CASSQSWDYGQTQYF; DNA: TGTGCCAGCAGCCAAAGCTGGGACTATGGACAGACCCAGTACTTC
D: TRBD2; J: TRBJ2-7; V: TRBV28; size: NA; CDR3: CASRTTSGTSYEQYF; DNA: TGTGCCAGCAGAACGACTAGCGGGACGTCCTACGAGCAGTACTTC
D: TRBD1; J: TRBJ1-2; V: TRBV29-1; size: once; CDR3: CSVDIGQAYGYTF; DNA: TGCAGCGTTGATATAGGACAGGCGTATGGCTACACCTTC
D: TRBD2; J: TRBJ2-7; V: TRBV6-5; size: NA; CDR3: CASRRTGTSGYEQYF; DNA: TGTGCCAGCAGACGAACCGGGACTAGCGGCTACGAGCAGTACTTC
D: NA; J: TRBJ2-7; V: TRBV4-1; size: NA; CDR3: CASSQVDVSSYEQYF; DNA: TGCGCCAGCAGCCAAGTCGACGTAAGCTCCTACGAGCAGTACTTC
D: TRBD1; J: TRBJ1-2; V: TRBV19; size: NA; CDR3: CASSTGQGTYGYTF; DNA: TGTGCCAGTAGTACTGGACAGGGGACCTATGGCTACACCTTC
D: TRBD1; J: TRBJ1-1; V: TRBV6-6; size: NA; CDR3: CASSGQGLKAFF; DNA: TGTGCCAGCAGCGGACAGGGATTGAAAGCTTTCTTT
D: NA; J: TRBJ2-7; V: TRBV4-3; size: NA; CDR3: CASSQVGGRTYEQYF; DNA: TGCGCCAGCAGCCAAGTTGGGGGGCGAACCTACGAGCAGTACTTC
D: NA; J: TRBJ1-2; V: TRBV3-1/TRBV3-2; size: NA; CDR3: CASSQVAQLVGGYTF; DNA: TGTGCCAGCAGCCAAGTAGCTCAATTAGTAGGTGGCTACACCTTC
D: NA; J: TRBJ1-5; V: TRBV5-4; size: NA; CDR3: CASSFSGDSNQPQHF; DNA: TGTGCCAGCAGCTTTTCTGGGGACAGCAATCAGCCCCAGCATTTT
D: TRBD1; J: TRBJ2-7; V: TRBV5-4; size: NA; CDR3: CASSPGTAYEQYF; DNA: TGTGCCAGCAGCCCAGGGACAGCGTACGAGCAGTACTTC
D: TRBD1; J: TRBJ1-1; V: TRBV19; size: few; CDR3: CASRDGQANTEAFF; DNA: TGTGCCAGTAGGGACGGACAGGCCAACACTGAAGCTTTCTTT
D: TRBD2; J: TRBJ2-7; V: TRBV4-1; size: NA; CDR3: CASSFRAGDSTEQYF; DNA: TGCGCCAGCAGCTTTCGAGCGGGAGATAGTACCGAGCAGTACTTC
D: TRBD2; J: TRBJ2-1; V: TRBV7-2; size: NA; CDR3: CASSLEAGAGNEQFF; DNA: TGTGCCAGCAGCTTAGAGGCGGGAGCGGGGAATGAGCAGTTCTTC
D: TRBD2; J: TRBJ2-3; V: TRBV11-2; size: NA; CDR3: CASSLVGRGGLDTQYF; DNA: TGTGCCAGCAGCTTAGTTGGTCGGGGGGGACTAGATACGCAGTATTTT
D: NA; J: TRBJ1-5; V: TRBV5-1; size: NA; CDR3: CASSLAGGSGQPQHF; DNA: TGCGCCAGCAGCTTGGCTGGGGGCTCCGGGCAGCCCCAGCATTTT
D: NA; J: TRBJ2-5; V: TRBV29-1; size: NA; CDR3: CSVEAGAQETQYF; DNA: TGCAGCGTTGAGGCAGGGGCACAAGAGACCCAGTACTTC
D: TRBD1; J: TRBJ2-1; V: TRBV24-1; size: NA; CDR3: CATSDAGTGDNEQFF; DNA: TGTGCCACCAGTGATGCCGGGACAGGGGACAATGAGCAGTTCTTC
D: NA; J: TRBJ2-3; V: TRBV11-2; size: NA; CDR3: CASRPGTGDTQYF; DNA: TGTGCCAGCAGGCCCGGGACCGGAGATACGCAGTATTTT
D: NA; J: TRBJ2-5; V: TRBV5-1; size: NA; CDR3: CASSSGEPETQYF; DNA: TGCGCCAGCAGCTCGGGGGAGCCGGAGACCCAGTACTTC